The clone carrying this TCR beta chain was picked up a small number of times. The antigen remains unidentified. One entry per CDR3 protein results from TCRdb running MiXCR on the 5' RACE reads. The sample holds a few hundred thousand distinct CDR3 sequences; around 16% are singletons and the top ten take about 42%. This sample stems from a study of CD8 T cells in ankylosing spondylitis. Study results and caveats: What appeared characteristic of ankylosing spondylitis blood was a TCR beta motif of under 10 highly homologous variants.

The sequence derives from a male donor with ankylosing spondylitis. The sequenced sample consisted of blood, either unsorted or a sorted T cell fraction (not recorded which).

For the CDR3, the DNA is TGTGCCAGCACCCTGGGGGCAGGGGTCTTCGGAAACACCATATATTTT. Amino acids: CASTLGAGVFGNTIYF. The rearrangement joins TRBV12-3 or TRBV12-4 to TRBJ1-3; tentative D call: TRBD1 (6 bases). Trimming took 7 bases from V and 4 from J, leaving 20 bases between them. This CDR3 comprises 16 residues.